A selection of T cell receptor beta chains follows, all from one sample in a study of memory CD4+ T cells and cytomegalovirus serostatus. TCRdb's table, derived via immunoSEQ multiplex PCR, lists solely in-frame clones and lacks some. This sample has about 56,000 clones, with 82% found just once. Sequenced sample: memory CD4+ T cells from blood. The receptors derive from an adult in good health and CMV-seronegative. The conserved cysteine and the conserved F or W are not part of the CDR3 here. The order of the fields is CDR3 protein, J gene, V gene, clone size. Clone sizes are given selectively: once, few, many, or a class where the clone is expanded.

ASSLVSGRAGGEQY	TRBJ2-7	TRBV7-6	-
ASGTGGRSGELF	TRBJ2-2	TRBV6-4	-
ASSLAAGGTNTGELF	TRBJ2-2	TRBV4-3	-
ATSGQGARKEKLF	TRBJ1-4	TRBV21-1	-
ASSSPAGDTDTQY	TRBJ2-3	TRBV28	once
ASSLSGTGADTQY	TRBJ2-3	TRBV7-3	-
ASSKGTGELF	TRBJ2-2	TRBV21-1	-
ASSRSGVGVPDTQY	TRBJ2-3	TRBV5-1	-
ASNQRGAQETQY	TRBJ2-5	TRBV19	-
ASSPPLQGRNEQF	TRBJ2-1	TRBV18	-
SVAQRASSYNEQF	TRBJ2-1	TRBV29-1	-
ASSLTGNTEAF	TRBJ1-1	TRBV9	few
ASSPSVSSGNTIY	TRBJ1-3	TRBV5-5	-
ASSLGDSRGSYGYT	TRBJ1-2	TRBV5-1	-
ASSPGAGYT	TRBJ1-2	TRBV6-5	-
ASSPRGGQSGNTIY	TRBJ1-3	TRBV9	-
ASSTTGANVLT	TRBJ2-6	TRBV7-3	-
ASSDPRQPQH	TRBJ1-5	TRBV2	few
AISESKTSGGSTDTQY	TRBJ2-3	TRBV10-3	-
ASSQDSGWGSYNSPLH	TRBJ1-6	TRBV14	-
ASSLTAGSSYNEQF	TRBJ2-1	TRBV4-3	-
ASSVAGQGGGEQY	TRBJ2-7	TRBV9	-
ASSLEGRGAF	TRBJ1-1	TRBV5-4	-
ASSARTGFIGSPLH	TRBJ1-6	TRBV5-4	-
SVGALTVGEQF	TRBJ2-1	TRBV29-1	-
ATSREPDTEAF	TRBJ1-1	TRBV15	-
ASFRQGGSTEAF	TRBJ1-1	TRBV27	-
ASSFRGKGTGELF	TRBJ2-2	TRBV7-9	-
ASSVPSGGNTQY	TRBJ2-3	TRBV9	once
ASSLVWGLDYGYT	TRBJ1-2	TRBV5-5	-
ASSLGSAGSQETQY	TRBJ2-5	TRBV11-3	-
VSSPGGHRNTEAF	TRBJ1-1	TRBV5-1	-
ASRRDFPYEQY	TRBJ2-7	TRBV6-6	-
ASSFGTNTEAF	TRBJ1-1	TRBV5-6	-
ASSYSRGPYNEQF	TRBJ2-1	TRBV6-5	-
ASSLGAPGGTDTQY	TRBJ2-3	TRBV11-2	-
ASSLAARGHYGYT	TRBJ1-2	TRBV5-6	few
ASSLSGGAYNGQF	TRBJ2-1	TRBV7-6	-
ASSPGRGTYEQY	TRBJ2-7	TRBV11-2	-
ASSLTGPDTQY	TRBJ2-3	TRBV7-3	-
ASSFEQAAETQY	TRBJ2-5	TRBV5-4	-
ATSKEFSNQPQH	TRBJ1-5	TRBV15	-
ASSQPQGRGDTGELF	TRBJ2-2	TRBV4-3	-